Listed here is a single T cell receptor beta chain. The antigen is unknown. With 0 bases removed from V and 7 bases from J, the gap between germline ends came to 7 bases. Germline CDR1 SEHNR, CDR2 FQNEAQ (reference sequence). This CDR3 contains 14 residues. This sample is part of a study of shared clonotypes between healthy human individuals. Across the study: Used for every donor were three CD4 naive, three CD4 memory, two CD8 naive and one CD8 memory plate. Whole-study findings and limits: Clonotype sharing among the donors was expected to vary with sequencing depth.

Method: immunoSEQ multiplex PCR; TCRdb's copy keeps in-frame clones and lacks some. This sample yields 2 million to 2.5 million clones, of which 90% to 95% are seen a single time; roughly 0.36% belongs to the top ten. Sequencing was carried out using naive CD4+ T cells from PBMCs. The subset denotes: CD45RA+ positively selected. The TCR comes from a man aged 18-30 years in good health. Some clones in this sample may be carry-over from other donors' samples. The genes are TRBV7-9 and TRBJ1-6, with D possibly TRBD1 on 5 matching bases. CDR3 loop: CASSLATENSPLHF. DNA for the CDR3: TGTGCCAGCAGCTTAGCGACAGAAAATTCACCCCTCCACTTT.